The next 23 T cell receptor beta chains were all read from a single sample in a study of cytotoxic CD8 clonotypes in ibrutinib-treated CLL. Data came from immunoSEQ multiplex PCR; TCRdb stores just in-frame clones and leaves some out. The sample yields roughly 63,000 clones, approximately 57% seen once. Sequences were derived from PBMCs, sampled after 12 months of ibrutinib treatment. Source of these receptors: a human donor with chronic lymphocytic leukemia.

V and J are TRBV6-1 and TRBJ1-1; the D is unclear. Germline values: CDR1 MNHNS, CDR2 SASEGT. The CDR3 contains 13 residues. V lost 6 bases, J lost 1 base, and 9 bases lay in between. The CDR3 DNA reads as TGTGCCAGCAGGTCAGACGCGAACACTGAAGCTTTCTTT. Amino acids: CASRSDANTEAFF.

The J gene is TRBJ2-5, the V gene TRBV29-1; 10 bases align to TRBD1. The CDR3 is made up of 14 amino acids. Germline V gives CDR1 SQVTM, CDR2 ANQGSEA. Losses at the gene ends were 3 bases for V and 7 bases for J; bases not matched to a gene: 8. For the CDR3, the DNA is TGCAGCGTTGAGGGGACAGGGGTGATCAGGACCCAGTACTTC. It yields the protein CSVEGTGVIRTQYF.

The chain is built from TRBV5-6 and TRBJ2-3; 8 positions agree with TRBD2. V lost 1 base to trimming and J lost 2 bases; unmatched junction nucleotides: 6. The length of the CDR3 is 16 residues. Germline values: CDR1 SGHDT, CDR2 YYEEEE. The CDR3 nucleotides read TGTGCCAGCAGCTTGATACTAGCGGCCTTCACAGATACGCAGTATTTT. This sequence encodes CASSLILAAFTDTQYF.

The V call is TRBV5-1, the J call TRBJ2-2; D is uncertain. Per the germline V gene, CDR1 is SGHRS and CDR2 is YFSETQ. Trimming left V 1 base short and J 6 bases short, with 19 bases between. The CDR3 is 17 residues long. CDR3 nucleotide sequence: TGCGCCAGCAGCTTGAAAAAAGCTGTGGCTAACGCCGGGGAGCTGTTTTTT. Translating gives CASSLKKAVANAGELFF. The entire variable domain, with the rest obtained from reference TRBV5-1 and TRBJ2-2, is as follows: KAGVTQTPRYLIKTRGQQVTLSCSPISGHRSVSWYQQTPGQGLQFLFEYFSETQRNKGNFPGRFSGRQFSNSRSEMNVSTLELGDSALYLCASSLKKAVANAGELFFGEGSRLTVL.

In DNA form, the CDR3 reads TGTGCCAGCAGCCAAGTGGGGCATGTGGGGCCCTCCACAATCCCCGATACGCAGTATTTT. Its protein is CASSQVGHVGPSTIPDTQYF. V gene TRBV4-2 combines with J gene TRBJ2-3; possible D gene TRBD1, 5 bases. The germline gives CDR1 LGHNA, CDR2 YNFKEQ. The CDR3 totals 20 residues. Trimming took 1 base from V and 6 from J, leaving 29 bases between them.

This clone has a handful of counts. J is TRBJ1-6 and V is TRBV5-4; D not resolved. Germline-derived CDR1 and CDR2 are SGHNT and YYREEE (reference sequence). Trimming pared 0 bases from V and 5 bases from J, leaving 6 bases between. The CDR3 is 14 amino acids. The CDR3 sequence: CASSLGLNNSPLHF. The CDR3 region has the DNA TGTGCCAGCAGCTTGGGACTGAATAATTCACCCCTCCACTTT. The variable domain in full, completed from reference TRBV5-4 and TRBJ1-6, reads ETGVTQSPTHLIKTRGQQVTLRCSSQSGHNTVSWYQQALGQGPQFIFQYYREEENGRGNFPPRFSGLQFPNYSSELNVNALELDDSALYLCASSLGLNNSPLHFGNGTRLTVT.

This chain links TRBV11-1 with TRBJ1-6; TRBD1 agrees at 8 bases. V gave up 7 bases and J gave up 7 bases; unmatched junction bases: 12. The CDR3 contains 16 residues. Germline V gene data show CDR1 as SGHAT and CDR2 as FQDESV (reference sequence). Here the CDR3 reads CASTGPGTGVNSPLHF. CDR3 in DNA: TGTGCCAGCACCGGCCCCGGGACAGGAGTAAATTCACCCCTCCACTTT.

The rearrangement joins TRBV6-5 to TRBJ2-7, with 9 positions matching TRBD1. V was clipped by 6 bases and J by 9 bases; unmatched bases: 9. The germline CDR1 and CDR2 sequences are MNHEY and SVGAGI. The CDR3 runs to 13 residues. CDR3 in DNA: TGTGCCAGCAGAGGGACAGGGCAGAATAGGCAGTACGTC. It is translated as CASRGTGQNRQYV.

This chain uses TRBV15 with TRBJ1-2; D possibly corresponds to TRBD1 (5 bases). There are 15 residues in the CDR3. The ends were cut back, 3 bases at V and 0 bases at J, with 11 bases in the middle. The germline V gene has CDR1 LNHNV and CDR2 YYDKDF (reference sequence). The CDR3: CATSSLGTANYGYTF. The CDR3 bases are TGTGCCACCAGCAGCCTGGGGACGGCTAACTATGGCTACACCTTC.

The CDR3 sequence: CASGGRGSYNEQFF. The CDR3 coding sequence is TGTGCCAGCGGGGGGCGGGGATCCTACAATGAGCAGTTCTTC. The gene calls are TRBV6-5 and TRBJ2-1; the D gene could be TRBD1 or TRBD2 (6 bases each). V dropped 8 bases and J dropped 1 base, with 12 bases sitting between them. The CDR3 length is 14 residues. Germline V lookup: CDR1 MNHEY, CDR2 SVGAGI.

V gene TRBV12-5 combines with J gene TRBJ2-7, with D possibly TRBD2 on 6 matching bases. CDR3 length equals 15 residues. V lost 2 bases, J lost 4 bases, and 15 bases lay in between. The germline V gene encodes CDR1 LGHNT and CDR2 FRNRAP. CDR3 DNA: TGTGCTAGTGGTTTGCCCAAAGGAGGGGATTACGAGCAGTACGTC. Amino acid sequence: CASGLPKGGDYEQYV.

This clone was seen ten or more times. The CDR3 sequence is CASSRRDRIYGYTF. Written as DNA, the CDR3 is TGTGCCAGTAGTAGGAGGGACAGAATCTATGGCTACACCTTC. The chain combines TRBV19 with TRBJ1-2, with 7 bases that match TRBD1. The CDR3 totals 14 residues. The V gene end was trimmed by 4 bases and the J gene end by 4 bases; junction bases not matched to a gene: 6. CDR1 LNHDA and CDR2 SQIVND come from the germline V gene (reference sequence).

A few counts support this clone. In DNA form, the CDR3 reads TGTGCCAGCAGTGAAGCGCTTGGGGGTTTTCGGAACACTGAAGCTTTCTTT. Translation gives CASSEALGGFRNTEAFF. The chain joins TRBV2 to TRBJ1-1; maybe TRBD1 (5 bases). There are 17 residues in the CDR3. Trimming took 0 bases from V and 1 from J, leaving 15 bases between them. Germline loops: CDR1 SNHLY, CDR2 FYNNEI.

This clone has a handful of counts. The V and J genes are TRBV2 and TRBJ1-1; D not resolved. This CDR3 region has 14 residues. CDR1 SNHLY and CDR2 FYNNEI come from the germline V gene. Trimming removed 8 bases at V and 11 bases at J, with 24 bases between. The chain's CDR3 is CASCARQRSFEAFF. CDR3 DNA: TGTGCCAGCTGCGCCCGGCAGCGGTCCTTCGAGGCTTTCTTT.

V gene TRBV9 combines with J gene TRBJ2-3; tentatively, D is TRBD1 (6 bases). The CDR3 totals 16 residues. Per the germline V gene, CDR1 is SGDLS and CDR2 is YYNGEE. V was clipped by 3 bases and J by 2 bases, with 16 bases between them. The CDR3 nucleotides are TGTGCCAGCAGCGCCCCTACAGGGACGTACACAGATACGCAGTATTTT. Translating it yields CASSAPTGTYTDTQYF.

The chain carries TRBV5-1 and TRBJ2-6; no definite D call. Germline assignment: CDR1 SGHRS and CDR2 YFSETQ. The CDR3 contains 18 residues. V was trimmed by 1 base and J by 0 bases, leaving 14 bases between them. As DNA, the CDR3 is TGCGCCAGCAGCTTGTTTTCGCCATCGAGCTCTGGGGCCAACGTCCTGACTTTC. Encoded protein: CASSLFSPSSSGANVLTF.

The rearrangement uses TRBV6-5 and TRBJ2-6, with D hard to call. The length of the CDR3 is 14 residues. Germline V gives CDR1 MNHEY, CDR2 SVGAGI. V was pared by 2 bases and J by 2 bases, with 4 bases between. The CDR3 region has the DNA TGTGCCAGCAGTTACCTTCCTGGGGCCAACGTCCTGACTTTC. Protein: CASSYLPGANVLTF.

This rearrangement joins TRBV5-1 to TRBJ2-2; TRBD1 matches at 9 bases. There are 14 residues in the CDR3. CDR1 is SGHRS and CDR2 is YFSETQ in the germline V gene. The trim removed 0 bases at V and 6 bases at J, leaving 0 bases unmatched. The CDR3 protein is CASSLGQGAGELFF. In DNA, the CDR3 is TGCGCCAGCAGCTTGGGACAGGGGGCCGGGGAGCTGTTTTTT. The complete variable domain, with remaining parts taken from reference TRBV5-1 and TRBJ2-2, reads KAGVTQTPRYLIKTRGQQVTLSCSPISGHRSVSWYQQTPGQGLQFLFEYFSETQRNKGNFPGRFSGRQFSNSRSEMNVSTLELGDSALYLCASSLGQGAGELFFGEGSRLTVL.

The genes are TRBV13 and TRBJ2-5; 8 nucleotides line up with TRBD2. V lost 5 bases to trimming and J lost 5 bases; unmatched junction nucleotides: 10. There are 15 residues in the CDR3. CDR1 is PRHDT and CDR2 is FYEKMQ in the germline V gene (reference sequence). The CDR3 loop is CASSPARGARETQYF. The CDR3 nucleotides read TGTGCCAGCAGCCCGGCGCGGGGGGCCCGGGAGACCCAGTACTTC.

The CDR3 sequence: CASSSTDTHSPLHF. CDR3 bases: TGTGCCAGCAGTTCGACAGACACCCATTCACCCCTCCACTTT. V gene TRBV6-5 combines with J gene TRBJ1-6; TRBD1 might be the D (5 bases). Trimming pared 4 bases from V and 8 bases from J, leaving 12 bases between. The CDR3 runs 14 residues. CDR1 is MNHEY, CDR2 SVGAGI, per germline.

In its sample, this clone was seen a few times. The genes are TRBV6-4 and TRBJ1-5; D is unclear. V lost 0 bases and J 2 bases, leaving 8 bases between the germline ends. CDR3 length equals 15 residues. Germline V gene sequence: CDR1 MRHNA, CDR2 SNTAGT. The chain's CDR3 is CASSDSGGGNQPQHF. CDR3 coding DNA: TGTGCCAGCAGTGACTCGGGTGGGGGCAATCAGCCCCAGCATTTT.

This clone has only a few counts. The chain joins TRBV19 to TRBJ1-1; D is unresolved. This CDR3 is built from 15 residues. The ends were cut back, 7 bases at V and 0 bases at J, with 15 bases in the middle. The germline CDR1 and CDR2 sequences are LNHDA and SQIVND (reference sequence). The CDR3: CASNRGAVMNTEAFF. CDR3 coding DNA: TGTGCCAGTAATCGGGGAGCCGTTATGAACACTGAAGCTTTCTTT.

The CDR3 sequence: CASAAGNQPQHF. For the CDR3, the DNA is TGTGCCAGCGCCGCGGGGAATCAGCCCCAGCATTTT. The chain carries TRBV6-1 and TRBJ1-5; no reliable D call. Germline V gives CDR1 MNHNS, CDR2 SASEGT. The length of the CDR3 is 12 residues. Trimming pared 8 bases from V and 4 bases from J, leaving 9 bases between.